These T cell receptor beta chains were read from a single sample in a study of blood T cell repertoires in COVID-19. Measured with immunoSEQ multiplex PCR; TCRdb has only the in-frame clones, and not every one. The sample holds around 250,000 clones; 84% are singletons and the top ten take roughly 1.4%. The sequencing input was peripheral blood. Source of these receptors: a middle-aged woman who had recovered from COVID-19. The conserved cysteine and the conserved F or W are not part of the CDR3 here.

>TRBV3-1/TRBV3-2|TRBJ2-3
ASSQLQGGDTQY
>TRBV2|TRBJ1-1
ASGPGDLNTEAF
>TRBV23-1|TRBJ2-1
ASSQSVSPGTSGYNEQF
>TRBV4-2|TRBJ2-7
ASSQIGTSGAYEQY
>TRBV18|TRBJ2-1
ASSPRTGDLQF
>TRBV5-1|TRBJ2-1
ASSSDREGNEQF
>TRBV2|TRBJ1-3
ASRAGPRQGGIY
>TRBV30|TRBJ2-2
AWTRDTFPGELF
>TRBV11-3|TRBJ2-7
ASSYRDRGSYEQY
>TRBV28|TRBJ1-1
ASSIGGTEAF
>TRBV18|TRBJ2-5
ASSPRQGGQETQY
>TRBV5-3|TRBJ1-3
ARSTRQGLSGNTIY
>TRBV19|TRBJ1-1
ASSETGTDGEVAF
>TRBV11-1|TRBJ1-2
ASSRGLRGYT
>TRBV28|TRBJ2-1
ASSLWEAIGEQF
>TRBV28|TRBJ1-1
ASSSFSSPGTEAF
>TRBV24-1|TRBJ1-4
ATSDGFAGLEKLF
>TRBV28|TRBJ2-1
ASRGAGLAGPQLF
>TRBV28|TRBJ1-4
ASSIGRIEKLF
>TRBV29-1|TRBJ1-2
SVEYRTGRYGYT
>TRBV28|TRBJ2-3
ASRPGTSGGLDTQY
>TRBV30|TRBJ2-7
ACSPSGEQY
>TRBV4-1|TRBJ2-7
ASSQQTGKGYEQY
>TRBV5-4|TRBJ1-4
ASSLNGVGEKLF
>TRBV3-1/TRBV3-2|TRBJ2-2
ASRYSTGELF
>TRBV2|TRBJ1-6
ASSKTGGTSPLH
>TRBV7-9|TRBJ2-3
ASSLPDRKFTTSDTQY
>TRBV7-9|TRBJ2-2
ASRPLAGGPLVGELF
>TRBV2|TRBJ1-1
ASSEESGVLNTEAF
>TRBV25-1|TRBJ1-1
ASTEDRSNTEAF
>TRBV11-2|TRBJ1-1
ASSLDLRGMNTEAF
>TRBV6-5|TRBJ1-5
ASRLGWQGGQPQH
>TRBV28|TRBJ2-1
ASSWAGKYNEQF
>TRBV11-2|TRBJ1-2
ASSLGQGGDGYT
>TRBV30|TRBJ2-6
AWSPIGTGKGANVLT
>TRBV5-1|TRBJ1-1
ASSPHGTGMNTEAF
>TRBV6-5|TRBJ1-4
ASSPGNYNEKLF
>TRBV5-4|TRBJ2-3
ASSLTDTQY
>TRBV2|TRBJ2-1
ASSGTNYNEQF
>TRBV10-3|TRBJ2-7
AISEIPGVVAYEQY
>TRBV5-5|TRBJ2-3
ASSQGLGGGDTQY
>TRBV11-2|TRBJ2-2
ASKPLAVNTGELF
>TRBV10-1|TRBJ1-5
ASSAGQGSQPQH
>TRBV5-4|TRBJ2-1
ASSWGTDSYNEQF
>TRBV28|TRBJ1-1
ASSFTRGRTEAF
>TRBV10-2|TRBJ2-7
ASSESGQGSYEQY
>TRBV6-1|TRBJ2-5
ASREPSGGGPRGRETQY
>TRBV30|TRBJ2-3
AWSFLGFTDTQY
>TRBV7-2|TRBJ2-7
ASSLNVLYSYEQY
>TRBV9|TRBJ1-2
ASSVGPGGYGYT
>TRBV30|TRBJ2-1
AWSRGASYNEQF
>TRBV4-1|TRBJ2-7
ASSHVGRRDSYEQY
>TRBV6-1|TRBJ1-5
ASSEVQVSNQPQH
>TRBV12-3/TRBV12-4|TRBJ2-7
ASRRSGGAEQY
>TRBV3-1/TRBV3-2|TRBJ1-4
ASSRSRGATNEKLF